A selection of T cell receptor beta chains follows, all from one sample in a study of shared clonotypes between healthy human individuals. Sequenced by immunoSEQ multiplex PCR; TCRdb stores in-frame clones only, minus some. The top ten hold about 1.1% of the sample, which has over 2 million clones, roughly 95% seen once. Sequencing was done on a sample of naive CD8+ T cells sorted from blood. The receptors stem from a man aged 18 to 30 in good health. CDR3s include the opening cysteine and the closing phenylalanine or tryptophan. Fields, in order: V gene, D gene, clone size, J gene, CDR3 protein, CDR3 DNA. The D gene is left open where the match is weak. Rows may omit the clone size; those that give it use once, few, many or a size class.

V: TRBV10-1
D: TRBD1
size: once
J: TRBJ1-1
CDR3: CASSETGGNTEAFF
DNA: TGCGCCAGCAGTGAGACAGGGGGGAACACTGAAGCTTTCTTT

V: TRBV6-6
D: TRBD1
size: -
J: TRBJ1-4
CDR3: CASMGDRGEKLFF
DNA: TGTGCCAGCATGGGGGACAGGGGTGAAAAACTGTTTTTT

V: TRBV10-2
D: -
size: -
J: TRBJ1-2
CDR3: CASSESGGAEF
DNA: TGCGCCAGCAGTGAGTCGGGCGGGGCGGAATTC

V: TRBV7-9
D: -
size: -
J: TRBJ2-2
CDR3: CASSSPMGVTGELFF
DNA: TGTGCCAGCAGCTCCCCAATGGGGGTTACCGGGGAGCTGTTTTTT

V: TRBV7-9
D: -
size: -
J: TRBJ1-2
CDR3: CASSHPLGREYYGYTF
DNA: TGTGCCAGCAGCCACCCTTTAGGGAGGGAGTATTATGGCTACACCTTC

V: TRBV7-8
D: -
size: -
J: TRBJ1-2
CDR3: CASSLVGTTYGYTF
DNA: TGTGCCAGCAGCTTAGTCGGAACAACCTATGGCTACACCTTC

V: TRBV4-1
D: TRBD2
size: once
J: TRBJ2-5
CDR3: CASSSSGTSLQETQYF
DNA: TGCGCCAGCAGCTCCTCCGGGACTAGCTTACAAGAGACCCAGTACTTC

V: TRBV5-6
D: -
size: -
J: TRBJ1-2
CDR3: CASSSRPIGYTF
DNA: TGTGCCAGCAGCTCCCGTCCCATCGGGTACACCTTC

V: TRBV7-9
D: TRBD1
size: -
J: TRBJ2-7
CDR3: CASSPSPGTGKDYEQYF
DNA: TGTGCCAGCAGCCCTAGTCCTGGGACAGGGAAGGACTACGAGCAGTACTTC

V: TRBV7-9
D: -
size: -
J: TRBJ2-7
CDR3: CASSSTATYEQYF
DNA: TGTGCCAGCAGCTCGACAGCCACCTACGAGCAGTACTTC

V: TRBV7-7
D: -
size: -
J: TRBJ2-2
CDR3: CASSLEPYTGELFF
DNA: TGTGCTAGCAGCTTAGAACCGTACACCGGGGAGCTGTTTTTT

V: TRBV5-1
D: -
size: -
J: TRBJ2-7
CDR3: CASSLGHDYEQYF
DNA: TGCGCCAGCAGCCTGGGACACGACTACGAGCAGTACTTC

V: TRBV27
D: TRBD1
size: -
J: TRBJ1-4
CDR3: CASSFSGTGAEKLFF
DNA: TGTGCCAGCAGTTTCTCCGGGACAGGGGCCGAAAAACTGTTTTTT

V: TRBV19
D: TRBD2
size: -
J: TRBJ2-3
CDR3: CASSIGTSGDLTDTQYF
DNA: TGTGCCAGTAGTATCGGGACTAGCGGGGACCTCACAGATACGCAGTATTTT

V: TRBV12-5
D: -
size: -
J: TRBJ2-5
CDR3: CASGRTEILLPQYF
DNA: TGTGCTAGTGGTCGTACAGAGATACTTCTCCCCCAGTACTTC

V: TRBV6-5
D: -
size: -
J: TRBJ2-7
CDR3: CASSSSWEHEQYF
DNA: TGTGCCAGCAGTTCCTCCTGGGAACACGAGCAGTACTTC

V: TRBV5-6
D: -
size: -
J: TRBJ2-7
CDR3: CASSLGQGDYEQYF
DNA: TGTGCCAGCAGCTTGGGGCAGGGAGATTACGAGCAGTACTTC

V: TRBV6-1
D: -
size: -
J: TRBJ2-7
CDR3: CASSEDTVEQYF
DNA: TGTGCCAGCAGTGAAGATACAGTCGAGCAGTACTTC

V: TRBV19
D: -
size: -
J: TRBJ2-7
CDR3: CASSTSVAKEAYEQYF
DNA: TGTGCCAGTAGTACCTCCGTTGCCAAGGAGGCCTACGAGCAGTACTTC

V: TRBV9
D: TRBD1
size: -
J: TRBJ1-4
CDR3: CASSPTGAGGFYEKLFF
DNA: TGTGCCAGCAGCCCGACAGGGGCTGGCGGTTTTTATGAAAAACTGTTTTTT

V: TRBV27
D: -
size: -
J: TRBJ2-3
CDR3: CASSPRGTDTQYF
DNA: TGTGCCAGCAGTCCTAGAGGGACAGATACGCAGTATTTT

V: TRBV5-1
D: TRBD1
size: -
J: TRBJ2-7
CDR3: CASRAGTGENEQYF
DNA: TGCGCCAGCAGGGCCGGGACAGGGGAAAACGAGCAGTACTTC

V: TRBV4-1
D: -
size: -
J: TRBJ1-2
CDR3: CASSQLDSYGYTF
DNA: TGCGCCAGCAGCCAATTGGACAGCTATGGCTACACCTTC